Reported below is one T cell receptor beta chain. The clone's antigen remains unknown. No much larger clone exists at a distance of one base, and base qualities are not known. Collaborating institutions collected whole blood in K2EDTA tubes following their own protocols. For TCRbeta analysis, collaborators shipped samples as frozen whole blood, isolated PBMCs, or DNA extracted from either of those sample types. This sample is drawn from a study of blood T cell repertoires in COVID-19 (dated by TCRdb to about 2020). Study-level background: Samples from collaborators originated in the United States, Italy and Spain and spanned both the acute and convalescent phases of COVID-19. HLA class I and class II types, where available, came from metadata supplied by the sample provider rather than from assay-based typing. The repertoires were made available in a free public database intended to serve as a resource for research on the immune response to SARS-CoV-2. Deeply sampled blood TCRbeta repertoires from subjects exposed to, actively infected with, or recovered from COVID-19 were included in the dataset. The samples were drawn from the first 160 participants of the ongoing ImmuneRACE study and from 950 to 1,500 subjects provided by 6 global collaborators. The material from the prospective study consisted of cDNA or gDNA derived from T cells, B-cell-depleted T cells, or PBMCs. Sample metadata almost always included a de-identified subject ID, COVID-19 status, age in years and sex. What the work shows at the level of the full study, not this receptor alone: The amount of clinical and demographic metadata varied by source and participant and was provided uncurated.

TCRbeta CDR3 regions were amplified from genomic DNA by means of the immunoSEQ Assay, a bias-controlled multiplex PCR. The source study handled its data this way. The number of nucleated cells in each sample was estimated from the amplification of reference gene primers within the assay. To quantify the absolute abundance of each unique TCRbeta CDR3 rearrangement, sequence reads were collapsed and filtered. For each sample, productive Simpson clonality was calculated by taking the square root of Simpson's diversity index across productive rearrangements. TCRdb carries this immuneACCESS record with in-frame sequences only. Its versions omit some clonotypes, under half of them owing to an unresolved V gene in the studies checked, with the rest unexplained. D and trimming were read from the DNA, whereas the V and J calls and clone size are those reported in that table. Here the sample has about 64,000 clones; over 75% occur a single time. Approximately 3.6% of the sample is held by the ten biggest clonotypes.

Sequencing was performed on peripheral blood. The TCR was taken from a man between 70 and 80 years old with acute or convalescent COVID-19.

At the DNA level, the sequence is TGTGCCAGCAGCTGGGGCGGTGGGAGCACAGATACGCAGTATTTT. Protein translation: CASSWGGGSTDTQYF. The chain is assembled from TRBV5-6 and TRBJ2-3; possibly the D gene is TRBD1, per 5 matching bases. Measured from the cysteine to the phenylalanine, the CDR3 is 15 residues long. Only CDR3 DNA is held: 45 bases, read in frame from base 1. In the germline V gene, CDR1 corresponds to SGHDT and CDR2 to YYEEEE. V is shortened by 3 bases, J by 0 bases, and the region joining them spans 11 bases. Extended through the reference TRBV5-6 and TRBJ2-3 proteins, this CDR3 yields the full variable domain: DAGVTQSPTHLIKTRGQQVTLRCSPKSGHDTVSWYQQALGQGPQFIFQYYEEEERQRGNFPDRFSGHQFPNYSSELNVNALLLGDSALYLCASSWGGGSTDTQYFGPGTRLTVL.